These T cell receptor beta chains were read from a single sample in a study of response to subunit inactivated influenza vaccine. Each CDR3 protein gets one entry after TCRdb re-called the RT-PCR reads with MiXCR. The sample lists about 520,000 distinct CDR3 sequences, approximately 7.3% occurring once. This material consisted of PBMCs from blood, taken roughly 24 months after vaccination. Every receptor here comes from a man between 50 and 75 years old who received an inactivated influenza vaccine. The CDR3 runs from the conserved cysteine through the conserved F or W. The D gene is left open where the match is weak. Not all rows give a size; the values are once, few, many and, for expanded clones, a class.

D gene	J gene	clone size	V gene	CDR3 protein	CDR3 DNA
-	TRBJ2-6	many	TRBV29-1	CSVTTSGANVLTF	TGCAGCGTTACGACGTCTGGGGCCAACGTCCTGACTTTC
TRBD1	TRBJ1-2	-	TRBV5-5	CASSSGGATNYGYTF	TGTGCCAGCAGTTCAGGGGGCGCCACTAACTATGGCTACACCTTC
-	TRBJ2-5	few	TRBV29-1	CSVDRDVETQYF	TGCAGCGTTGACAGGGATGTAGAGACCCAGTACTTC
TRBD2	TRBJ2-1	once	TRBV10-2	CASSDLAGVYEQFF	TGCGCCAGCAGTGATCTAGCGGGGGTCTATGAGCAGTTCTTC
TRBD2	TRBJ2-3	-	TRBV5-1	CASSEGRGSADTQYF	TGCGCCAGCAGCGAGGGGAGGGGCTCAGCAGATACGCAGTATTTT
TRBD2	TRBJ2-3	many	TRBV12-3/TRBV12-4	CASTGGGPDTQYF	TGTGCCAGCACCGGCGGGGGGCCAGATACGCAGTATTTT
-	TRBJ2-1	many	TRBV5-1	CASSLVDPALNEQFF	TGCGCCAGCAGCTTGGTTGACCCTGCCCTCAATGAGCAGTTCTTC
TRBD1	TRBJ2-1	-	TRBV4-3	CASSQDGTGVYNEQFF	TGCGCCAGCAGCCAAGATGGGACAGGGGTGTACAATGAGCAGTTCTTC
-	TRBJ2-1	many	TRBV5-1	CASSLGQTSLLNEQFF	TGCGCCAGCAGCTTGGGACAGACCTCCCTACTCAATGAGCAGTTCTTC
TRBD1	TRBJ2-1	many	TRBV7-9	CASRLGQGTYNEQFF	TGTGCCAGCAGACTGGGACAGGGGACTTACAATGAGCAGTTCTTC
-	TRBJ2-3	-	TRBV7-8	CASSLGYRPDTQYF	TGTGCCAGCAGCTTAGGATACCGGCCAGATACGCAGTATTTT
-	TRBJ2-1	few	TRBV6-5	CASSLTSNEQFF	TGTGCCAGCAGTCTTACAAGCAATGAGCAGTTCTTC
-	TRBJ1-4	-	TRBV6-5	CASSSAWAGTGAEKLFF	TGTGCCAGCAGTTCCGCTTGGGCCGGGACTGGGGCTGAAAAACTGTTTTTT
-	TRBJ2-1	few	TRBV7-8	CASSSRGGQINEQFF	TGTGCCAGCAGCTCCAGGGGGGGCCAGATCAATGAGCAGTTCTTC
-	TRBJ1-1	few	TRBV12-3/TRBV12-4	CASSLGAERWGTEAFF	TGTGCCAGCAGTTTAGGGGCCGAGAGGTGGGGCACTGAAGCTTTCTTT
TRBD2	TRBJ2-5	many	TRBV7-9	CASSLEGLAASETQYF	TGTGCCAGCAGCTTAGAGGGACTAGCAGCATCAGAGACCCAGTACTTC
-	TRBJ2-1	many	TRBV5-1	CASSLAPGPTVDEQFF	TGCGCCAGCAGCTTAGCGCCGGGGCCTACTGTAGATGAGCAGTTCTTC
-	TRBJ1-1	-	TRBV25-1	CASRGRTEAFF	TGTGCCAGCCGCGGGCGGACTGAAGCTTTCTTT
TRBD1	TRBJ2-5	many	TRBV10-3	CAISDDRESETQYF	TGTGCCATCAGTGACGACAGGGAGAGTGAGACCCAGTACTTC
-	TRBJ2-1	few	TRBV20-1	CSATFSEREQFF	TGCAGTGCTACTTTCTCTGAACGGGAGCAGTTCTTC
-	TRBJ1-2	few	TRBV12-3/TRBV12-4	CASSLDSLYGYTF	TGTGCCAGCAGTTTGGACAGCCTCTATGGCTACACCTTC
TRBD2	TRBJ2-7	few	TRBV20-1	CSARRTSAAYEQYF	TGCAGTGCTAGAAGGACTAGCGCCGCCTACGAGCAGTACTTC
TRBD1	TRBJ2-7	few	TRBV4-1	CASSQGPDRVSYEQYF	TGCGCCAGCAGCCAGGGTCCGGACAGGGTCTCCTACGAGCAGTACTTC
TRBD1	TRBJ1-5	few	TRBV28	CASRRRQGHNQPQHF	TGTGCCAGCAGACGTAGACAGGGCCACAATCAGCCCCAGCATTTT
TRBD2	TRBJ2-7	few	TRBV20-1	CSARWGGGYEQYF	TGCAGTGCTAGATGGGGCGGGGGATACGAGCAGTACTTC
-	TRBJ2-5	-	TRBV12-3/TRBV12-4	CASSSDRYEETQYF	TGTGCCAGCAGTTCTGACAGGTACGAAGAGACCCAGTACTTC
-	TRBJ1-2	-	TRBV12-3/TRBV12-4	CASSDVTYGYTF	TGTGCCAGCAGTGATGTGACCTATGGCTACACCTTC
-	TRBJ2-3	few	TRBV4-1	CASSLAGLITDTQYF	TGCGCCAGCAGCCTCGCGGGACTTATCACAGATACGCAGTATTTT
TRBD2	TRBJ2-2	-	TRBV20-1	CSARGTSGGRTGELFF	TGCAGTGCTAGGGGGACTAGCGGGGGTCGGACCGGGGAGCTGTTTTTT
TRBD1	TRBJ1-1	few	TRBV29-1	CSVVAQGASNTEAFF	TGCAGCGTTGTTGCACAGGGGGCTAGCAACACTGAAGCTTTCTTT
-	TRBJ1-5	-	TRBV28	CASNTGNQPQHF	TGTGCCAGCAATACCGGGAATCAGCCCCAGCATTTT
TRBD1	TRBJ2-3	many	TRBV20-1	CSATGTGGADTQYF	TGCAGTGCTACCGGGACAGGGGGAGCAGATACGCAGTATTTT
TRBD2	TRBJ2-1	many	TRBV6-2/TRBV6-3	CASSTSGTIYNEQFF	TGTGCCAGCAGCACCAGCGGGACCATCTACAATGAGCAGTTCTTC
TRBD2	TRBJ2-1	many	TRBV5-5	CASSGLAETNLVF	TGTGCCAGCAGCGGACTAGCGGAGACCAACTTGGTCTTC
-	TRBJ2-2	many	TRBV29-1	CSVLSGTPTGELFF	TGCAGCGTTCTTTCGGGGACACCCACCGGGGAGCTGTTTTTT
-	TRBJ2-7	many	TRBV3-1	CASSQGGWTEQNYEQYF	TGTGCCAGCAGCCAAGGCGGATGGACAGAACAGAACTACGAGCAGTACTTC
-	TRBJ1-6	-	TRBV5-6	CASSLSGVYHSPLHF	TGTGCCAGCAGCTTGTCAGGGGTCTACCATTCACCCCTCCACTTT
TRBD1	TRBJ2-7	few	TRBV4-3	CASSKGGQATYYEQYF	TGCGCCAGCAGCAAAGGGGGACAGGCAACCTACTACGAGCAGTACTTC
-	TRBJ2-3	many	TRBV20-1	CSARDRSGYGDTQYF	TGCAGTGCTAGAGATCGATCCGGGTACGGCGATACGCAGTATTTT
-	TRBJ2-2	-	TRBV14	CASSQEVSGFGELFF	TGTGCCAGCAGCCAAGAGGTGTCGGGATTCGGGGAGCTGTTTTTT
TRBD1	TRBJ2-3	-	TRBV27	CASSVGQGADTQYF	TGTGCCAGCAGTGTCGGACAGGGGGCAGATACGCAGTATTTT
TRBD1	TRBJ2-3	many	TRBV7-9	CASSQGQNTDTQYF	TGTGCCAGCAGCCAGGGACAGAACACAGATACGCAGTATTTT
-	TRBJ2-5	-	TRBV7-2	CASSLGEKQTQYF	TGTGCCAGCAGCTTAGGCGAGAAGCAGACCCAGTACTTC
-	TRBJ2-7	-	TRBV29-1	CSVTGGRGGDDEQYF	TGCAGCGTGACCGGGGGTCGAGGGGGCGACGACGAGCAGTACTTC
-	TRBJ2-7	many	TRBV28	CASSLIVSLGRSSYEQYF	TGTGCCAGCAGTTTAATCGTGAGCCTTGGGAGGAGCTCCTACGAGCAGTACTTC
-	TRBJ2-3	-	TRBV7-2	CASSKPSEGTQYF	TGTGCCAGCAGCAAACCTAGCGAAGGTACGCAGTATTTT
-	TRBJ1-1	many	TRBV14	CASSQDVKDLRGLNTEAFF	TGTGCCAGCAGCCAAGATGTTAAAGATTTACGGGGGCTTAACACTGAAGCTTTCTTT
TRBD1	TRBJ2-5	-	TRBV20-1	CRGWDRGEKETQYF	TGCAGGGGGTGGGACAGGGGCGAAAAAGAGACCCAGTACTTC
TRBD1	TRBJ1-3	-	TRBV25-1	CASSEAQGAGNTIYF	TGTGCCAGCAGTGAAGCCCAGGGGGCTGGAAACACCATATATTTT
-	TRBJ2-3	many	TRBV12-3/TRBV12-4	CASSPENTDTQYF	TGTGCCAGCAGCCCGGAAAACACAGATACGCAGTATTTT
-	TRBJ1-5	-	TRBV20-1	CSARGRWVNNQPQHF	TGCAGTGCTAGAGGTCGTTGGGTTAACAATCAGCCCCAGCATTTT
TRBD1	TRBJ2-1	-	TRBV24-1	CATSESSNRGDEQFF	TGTGCCACCAGTGAATCCTCGAACAGGGGAGATGAGCAGTTCTTC
-	TRBJ2-1	many	TRBV15	CATSRGQGGYNEQFF	TGTGCCACCAGCAGAGGCCAGGGGGGATACAATGAGCAGTTCTTC
-	TRBJ1-5	many	TRBV28	CASSLPVQAGNQPQHF	TGTGCCAGCAGTTTACCGGTACAGGCGGGCAATCAGCCCCAGCATTTT
-	TRBJ2-3	few	TRBV6-1	CASSTGLLTDTQYF	TGTGCCAGCAGCACGGGACTCCTAACAGATACGCAGTATTTT
-	TRBJ2-1	many	TRBV29-1	CSAGQPLDEQFF	TGCAGCGCCGGACAGCCCCTTGATGAGCAGTTCTTC
TRBD1	TRBJ2-5	few	TRBV28	CASSSDRGAETQYF	TGTGCCAGCAGTTCAGACAGGGGTGCGGAGACCCAGTACTTC
-	TRBJ1-1	-	TRBV20-1	CSARSFGRMNTEAFF	TGCAGTGCTAGAAGTTTCGGACGGATGAACACTGAAGCTTTCTTT
TRBD1	TRBJ2-7	-	TRBV19	CASSITGQGGEQYF	TGTGCCAGTAGTATTACCGGACAGGGCGGAGAGCAGTACTTC